This T cell receptor beta chain was documented in a study of CD8+ T cells in alopecia areata. Following extraction, RNA underwent reverse transcription to cDNA, which served as the sequencing template. Sequencing was performed with immunoSEQ multiplex PCR; in TCRdb, only in-frame clones are kept and a portion is missing. The profile shows approximately 280,000 clones, roughly 64% of them singletons. Stated treatment: oral pan-JAK inhibitor, 5-10 mg twice daily. Peripheral blood and lesional scalp punch biopsies were taken from alopecia areata patients. The CDR3 is made up of 13 amino acids. V lost 7 bases, J lost 1 base, and 10 bases lay in between.

This sample comprised CD4+ T cells sorted from blood, obtained at week 24, from a patient treated with tofacitinib. This TCR came from a human donor with alopecia areata. The genes are TRBV23-1 and TRBJ1-2; D is unclear. TRBV23-1 is annotated as an ORF whose role is uncertain. CDR3 nucleotide sequence: TGCGCCAGCACTCCGACTGATAACTATGGCTACACCTTC. It yields the protein CASTPTDNYGYTF.